The clone carrying this TCR beta chain was detected many times. This entry belongs to a study of blood T cell repertoires in COVID-19. Across the study: The origin of the acute and convalescent COVID-19 samples was the United States, Italy and Spain.

Germline V CDR1 and CDR2: SGHNT, YENEEA. V lost 5 bases, J lost 3 bases, and 4 bases stayed unmatched. This CDR3 has 14 amino acids. Only in-frame clones appear in the TCRdb table, and some are missing; sequencing was by immunoSEQ multiplex PCR. The table includes more than 150,000 clones, roughly three quarters detected once. The receptor was isolated from a man aged 55 to 70 with active or convalescent COVID-19. Sequencing was performed on peripheral blood. The genes are TRBV11-3 and TRBJ2-1, with 7 bases lining up with TRBD2. In DNA, the CDR3 is TGTGCCAGCAGCCCGAAGCGGGGCTACAATGAGCAGTTCTTC. Its protein is CASSPKRGYNEQFF.